This passage covers 28 T cell receptor beta chains from one sample sequenced in a study of T cell responses to AZD1222 COVID-19 vaccine. Assay used: immunoSEQ multiplex PCR; TCRdb lists only in-frame clones, some missing. Of roughly 110,000 clones listed, nearly 90% are singletons. The sample was peripheral blood, taken 28 days after the second AZD1222 dose. These receptors came from an adult who received the AZD1222 COVID-19 vaccine.

The chain employs TRBV28 and TRBJ1-2, with 7 nucleotides matching TRBD1. This CDR3 has 14 residues. The V and J ends lost 6 bases and 0 bases, in that order; junction bases with no gene match: 4. CDR1 is MDHEN, CDR2 SYDVKM, per germline. The chain's CDR3 is CASRPGGANYGYTF. Written as DNA, the CDR3 is TGTGCCAGCAGACCAGGGGGAGCTAACTATGGCTACACCTTC.

The chain combines TRBV27 with TRBJ1-3; D remains unclear. V gave up 6 bases and J gave up 4 bases, with 10 bases separating them. Germline CDR1 and CDR2: MNHEY and SMNVEV (reference sequence). This CDR3 is 13 amino acids long. The CDR3 protein is CASSPTRGNTIYF. CDR3 coding DNA: TGTGCCAGCAGCCCCACCAGGGGAAACACCATATATTTT.

V gene TRBV24-1 combines with J gene TRBJ1-5, with D maybe TRBD1 (6 bases). Trimming stripped 6 bases from V and 3 bases from J, with 17 bases between. CDR1 is KGHDR and CDR2 is SFDVKD in the germline V gene. This CDR3 has 16 amino acids. The CDR3 nucleotides read TGTGCCACCAGTCCATGGAGGGGGGGAGACAATCAGCCCCAGCATTTT. Its translation: CATSPWRGGDNQPQHF.

The rearrangement uses TRBV5-6 and TRBJ2-3; 8 nucleotides align to TRBD2. With V trimmed by 1 base and J by 2 bases, 3 bases remained unmatched. Germline V CDR1 and CDR2: SGHDT, YYEEEE. The CDR3 is made up of 15 amino acids. CDR3 in DNA: TGTGCCAGCAGCTTGTTGGGACTAGACACAGATACGCAGTATTTT. As protein: CASSLLGLDTDTQYF.

This clone appeared a few times. V is TRBV19 and J is TRBJ1-1; 7 nucleotides match TRBD1. In germline, CDR1 is LNHDA, CDR2 SQIVND (reference sequence). This CDR3 contains 15 residues. V lost 3 bases, J lost 1 base, and 5 bases stayed unmatched. The CDR3 DNA sequence: TGTGCCAGTAGTATTGGGGACAGAACGAACACTGAAGCTTTCTTT. Residues: CASSIGDRTNTEAFF.

A single count supports this clone. The V and J genes are TRBV9 and TRBJ2-3; 7 bases align to TRBD2. This CDR3 is 16 amino acids long. Germline V gene lookup returns CDR1 SGDLS and CDR2 YYNGEE. V lost 3 bases and J lost 3; bases outside the gene matches: 10. The CDR3 sequence is CASSEKGLGGTDTQYF. DNA of the CDR3: TGTGCCAGCAGCGAAAAGGGACTGGGAGGGACAGATACGCAGTATTTT.

The V and J genes are TRBV27 and TRBJ1-2; perhaps TRBD1 as D (5 bases). Trimming pared 2 bases from V and 5 bases from J, leaving 12 bases between. The germline V gene has CDR1 MNHEY and CDR2 SMNVEV (reference sequence). The CDR3 is 14 amino acids. The chain's CDR3 is CASSLSSGGYGYTF. CDR3 bases: TGTGCCAGCAGTTTAAGTTCCGGGGGGTATGGCTACACCTTC.

The chain joins TRBV4-3 to TRBJ2-3, with TRBD2 matching 8 bases. The germline CDR1 and CDR2 sequences are LGHNA and YSLEER. The CDR3 consists of 16 residues. J lost 8 bases, V lost 0 bases, and 10 bases had no gene match. For the CDR3, the DNA is TGCGCCAGCAGCCAAGATGGGACTAGGTCTGCCGGTACGCAGTATTTT. Its protein product is CASSQDGTRSAGTQYF.

The rearrangement links TRBV19 to TRBJ1-5, with D possibly being TRBD1 (5 bases). Germline lookup yields CDR1 LNHDA and CDR2 SQIVND (reference sequence). This CDR3 is 15 amino acids long. The V end lost 1 base, the J end lost 4 bases, and 11 bases lay between the germline ends. CDR3 bases: TGTGCCAGTAGTATAGGGGGGGGGAAGAATCAGCCCCAGCATTTT. This translates into CASSIGGGKNQPQHF. The full variable domain, with the rest looked up from reference TRBV19 and TRBJ1-5, is DGGITQSPKYLFRKEGQNVTLSCEQNLNHDAMYWYRQDPGQGLRLIYYSQIVNDFQKGDIAEGYSVSREKKESFPLTVTSAQKNPTAFYLCASSIGGGKNQPQHFGDGTRLSIL.

The J gene is TRBJ1-2, the V gene TRBV7-6; D gene uncertain. With 3 bases removed from V and 2 bases from J, the gap between germline ends came to 16 bases. Germline CDR1 SGHVS, CDR2 FNYEAQ. The CDR3 totals 16 residues. CDR3 nucleotide sequence: TGTGCCAGCAGCTTCGGATCCGCAGCTGAGAACTATGGCTACACCTTC. It translates to CASSFGSAAENYGYTF.

This clone was counted only a few times. The chain carries TRBV5-4 and TRBJ1-4, with 11 bases that match TRBD1. V lost 4 bases, J lost 0 bases, and 5 bases stayed unmatched. From germline, CDR1 is SGHNT and CDR2 YYREEE (reference sequence). CDR3 length: 17 residues. The DNA of the CDR3 is TGTGCCAGCAGCCCAGGGACAGGGGGGACAACTAATGAAAAACTGTTTTTT. This encodes CASSPGTGGTTNEKLFF.

The chain employs TRBV5-1 and TRBJ2-1; 12 nucleotides match TRBD2. Germline loops: CDR1 SGHRS, CDR2 YFSETQ. The CDR3 is made up of 16 amino acids. The J segment lost 6 bases and the V segment lost 4 bases, leaving 8 bases of the junction unmatched. Here the CDR3 DNA reads TGCGCCAGCAGCCTCCTAGCGGGGGGGCCCTCCAATGAGCAGTTCTTC. As protein: CASSLLAGGPSNEQFF.

The chain has TRBV2 and TRBJ2-2; a weak D match, TRBD1 (6 bases). CDR3 length: 14 residues. The V gene's germline CDR1 is SNHLY and CDR2 FYNNEI. Deletions cut 6 bases from V and 2 bases from J, with 10 bases between. DNA for the CDR3: TGTGCCAGCAGAAGACAGGTTAACACCGGGGAGCTGTTTTTT. It encodes CASRRQVNTGELFF.

The chain links TRBV5-1 to TRBJ2-7; possibly TRBD2 for D (6 bases). Germline-derived CDR1 and CDR2 are SGHRS and YFSETQ. This CDR3 is built from 14 residues. The V end lost 4 bases, the J end lost 2 bases, and 13 bases lay between the germline ends. For the CDR3, the DNA is TGCGCCAGCAGCAGGCGGGACGACCCCTACGAGCAGTACTTC. Residues: CASSRRDDPYEQYF.

The gene calls are TRBV24-1 and TRBJ2-5; perhaps D is TRBD1 or TRBD2 (6 bases each). Trimming took off 9 bases at V and 4 bases at J, with 11 bases between the two ends. Germline lookup yields CDR1 KGHDR and CDR2 SFDVKD. The CDR3 consists of 12 residues. The CDR3 nucleotides read TGTGCCACCGGGGGGCTAGGAGAGACCCAGTACTTC. Protein sequence: CATGGLGETQYF.

This chain links TRBV9 with TRBJ1-3; the D is unclear. Germline CDR1 reads SGDLS; CDR2 reads YYNGEE. V lost 0 bases and J 0 bases, leaving 10 bases between the germline ends. This CDR3 region has 16 residues. DNA of the CDR3: TGTGCCAGCAGCGTAGGGGCACCTCACTCTGGAAACACCATATATTTT. This translates into CASSVGAPHSGNTIYF.

The chain couples TRBV28 to TRBJ1-6; TRBD1 is a possible D gene (5 bases). Trimming took off 7 bases at V and 1 base at J, with 20 bases between the two ends. This CDR3 has 18 residues. Germline CDR1 MDHEN, CDR2 SYDVKM. The CDR3 reads CASTPGTPGLSYNSPLHF. The CDR3 region has the DNA TGTGCCAGCACCCCCGGGACTCCTGGATTGTCCTATAATTCACCCCTCCACTTT.

This rearrangement joins TRBV5-4 to TRBJ1-2; D is unresolved. The CDR3 sequence is 16 residues long. Germline assignment: CDR1 SGHNT and CDR2 YYREEE (reference sequence). The germline V and J ends were trimmed by 4 bases and 1 base, with 17 bases remaining between them. The CDR3 loop is CASSGVNTQYNYGYTF. The DNA for the CDR3 is TGTGCCAGCAGCGGGGTAAACACCCAATATAACTATGGCTACACCTTC.

V and J are TRBV6-5 and TRBJ1-1; 7 bases line up with TRBD1. The CDR3 loop spans 14 amino acids. The J segment lost 5 bases and the V segment lost 2 bases, leaving 5 bases of the junction unmatched. Germline V CDR1 and CDR2: MNHEY, SVGAGI. CDR3 nucleotide sequence: TGTGCCAGCAGTTACAGACAGGGTGGGACTGAAGCTTTCTTT. Translation: CASSYRQGGTEAFF.

This chain connects TRBV7-6 to TRBJ1-3, with D unresolved. The CDR3 is 18 residues long. CDR1 and CDR2 from the germline V gene are SGHVS and FNYEAQ. V lost 5 bases and J lost 2, with 22 bases in between. The CDR3 region is CASSLKDGVLTPGNTIYF. The CDR3 bases are TGTGCCAGCAGCCTAAAGGACGGTGTATTGACTCCTGGAAACACCATATATTTT.

This clone turned up a few times. The genes are TRBV3-1 (or the pseudogene TRBV3-2) and TRBJ2-1, with 7 bases identical to TRBD2. J gave up 8 bases and V 0 bases, and 10 bases lay outside the gene matches. The CDR3 spans 16 residues. The germline CDR1 and CDR2 sequences are LGHDT and YNNKEL (reference sequence). This CDR3 reads CASSQDERGGLDEQFF. DNA for the CDR3: TGTGCCAGCAGCCAAGATGAGCGGGGAGGATTAGATGAGCAGTTCTTC.

This rearrangement joins TRBV7-9 to TRBJ1-3, with D unresolved. Germline CDR1 reads SEHNR; CDR2 reads FQNEAQ (reference sequence). The V gene lost 1 base and the J gene lost 3 bases, with 13 bases spanning the gap. This CDR3 has 16 residues. CDR3 residues: CASSLDGVGDGNTIYF. The CDR3 DNA reads TGTGCCAGCAGCTTAGATGGCGTAGGTGATGGAAACACCATATATTTT.

This clone was detected once. The chain carries TRBV19 and TRBJ2-7; the D call may be TRBD1 or TRBD2 (5 bases each). The germline V and J ends were trimmed by 5 bases and 2 bases, with 10 bases remaining between them. This CDR3 is built from 13 residues. The germline V gene encodes CDR1 LNHDA and CDR2 SQIVND (reference sequence). CDR3 sequence reads: CASSWDGTYEQYF. In nucleotides, the CDR3 is TGTGCCAGTAGTTGGGACGGCACCTACGAGCAGTACTTC.

This rearrangement joins TRBV18 to TRBJ1-1; D may be TRBD1 (6 bases). Germline lookup yields CDR1 KGHSH and CDR2 LQKENI. The CDR3 is 15 residues long. V shed 3 bases and J shed 1 base, with 12 bases lying between them. The CDR3 loop reads CASSPNTGWNTEAFF. The CDR3 DNA is TGTGCCAGCTCACCGAACACAGGGTGGAACACTGAAGCTTTCTTT.

V is TRBV12-2 and J is TRBJ2-7; TRBD1, the table's D call, was not compared with the DNA. TRBV12-2 is assigned pseudogene status. This CDR3 contains 15 residues. CDR3 in DNA: TGTGCAAGTCGCCTGGACAGGGGACACTCCTACGAGCAGTACTTC. This encodes CASRLDRGHSYEQYF.

The chain recombines TRBV6-5 with TRBJ2-7; 9 positions match TRBD2. Germline CDR1 is MNHEY and CDR2 is SVGAGI. This CDR3 is 16 amino acids long. The trim removed 0 bases at V and 2 bases at J, leaving 5 bases unmatched. The CDR3, as DNA: TGTGCCAGCAGTTACTCTGAGCGGGGGGCCGCCTACGAGCAGTACTTC. Translating it yields CASSYSERGAAYEQYF.

The rearrangement links TRBV1 to TRBJ2-6. TRBV1 is labeled a pseudogene. The CDR3 runs to 10 residues. The CDR3 DNA reads TGCACCAGTCGGGCCAACGTCCTGACTTTC. Protein: CTSRANVLTF.

In its sample, this clone was seen once. The chain employs TRBV2 and TRBJ2-2; 9 bases align to TRBD1. Germline CDR1 SNHLY, CDR2 FYNNEI. After removal of 6 bases from V and 7 bases from J, the junction contained 6 bases not matched to a gene. This CDR3 region has 14 residues. CDR3: CASSRGQGGGELFF. The CDR3 DNA reads TGTGCCAGCAGCAGGGGACAGGGCGGCGGGGAGCTGTTTTTT.